This TCR beta chain was observed in a study of blood T cell repertoires in COVID-19. Study context: Donors in the United States, Italy and Spain gave samples during acute or convalescent COVID-19. The analysed material was cDNA or gDNA that came from T cells, B-cell-depleted T cells, or PBMCs.

The germline V gene encodes CDR1 SGHNT and CDR2 YENEEA. V was clipped by 5 bases and J by 3 bases; unmatched bases: 2. The CDR3 extends over 14 amino acids. In the study's own analysis: Reference gene primers were amplified, and this amplification served to estimate nucleated cell counts. The protocol was immunoSEQ multiplex PCR, while the TCRdb copy is restricted to in-frame clones and leaves out a portion. The V and J calls and clone size were taken over from that table, and D and trimming were inferred from the DNA. Of approximately 110,000 clones in the sample, about 85% were seen once. The origin of this receptor is a human donor in a cohort sampled during active COVID-19. Sample: peripheral blood. This chain links TRBV11-3 with TRBJ2-2; 8 nucleotides match TRBD1. The CDR3 spells CASSRGQDTGELFF. The CDR3 DNA sequence: TGTGCCAGCAGCCGGGGACAGGACACCGGGGAGCTGTTTTTT.